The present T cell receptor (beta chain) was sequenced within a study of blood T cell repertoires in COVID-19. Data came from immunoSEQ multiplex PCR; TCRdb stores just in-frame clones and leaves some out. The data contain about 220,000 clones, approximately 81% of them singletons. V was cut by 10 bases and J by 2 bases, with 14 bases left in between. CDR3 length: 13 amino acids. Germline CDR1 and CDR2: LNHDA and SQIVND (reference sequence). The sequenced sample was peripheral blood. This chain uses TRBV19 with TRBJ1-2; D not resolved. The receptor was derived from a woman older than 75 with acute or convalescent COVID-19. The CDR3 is CAISTGVNYGYTF. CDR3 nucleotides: TGTGCCATTTCAACCGGGGTCAACTATGGCTACACCTTC.